This TCR beta chain was captured by sequencing in a study of post-analysis software for immune sequencing data. Study overall: Included among the disease courses, which were recorded for the cohort, were relapsing-remitting, secondary progressive and progressive-relapsing multiple sclerosis. General study findings and limits: In patients, TRBV5-6, TRBV5-1 and TRBV20-1 belonged to five TRBV segments found more frequently than in controls. Samples sharing a preparation batch grouped tightly together when assessed by F measure. In multiple sclerosis, normalized Chao1 diversity was significantly below that of controls.

Trimming pared 3 bases from V and 6 bases from J, leaving 15 bases between. This CDR3 contains 15 residues. Incorporated into the TCR beta cDNA libraries were unique molecular identifiers, which served to reduce PCR and sequencing biases. The T cell input of roughly 0.95 to 10 million gave approximately 460,000 cDNA molecules. TCRdb re-called the PCR reads with MiXCR, one entry per CDR3 protein. Here the sample spans 170,000 or so distinct CDR3 sequences, approximately 28% being singletons. With regard to this clonotype: The antigen is not known.

The clonotype originates from a girl aged 5 to 17 with multiple sclerosis. The chain has TRBV12-3 or TRBV12-4 and TRBJ1-5; D may be TRBD1 (5 bases). The sequenced material came from blood. CDR3 in amino acids: CASSFQAGGSQPQHF. CDR3 DNA: TGTGCCAGCAGTTTCCAGGCCGGGGGAAGTCAGCCCCAGCATTTT.